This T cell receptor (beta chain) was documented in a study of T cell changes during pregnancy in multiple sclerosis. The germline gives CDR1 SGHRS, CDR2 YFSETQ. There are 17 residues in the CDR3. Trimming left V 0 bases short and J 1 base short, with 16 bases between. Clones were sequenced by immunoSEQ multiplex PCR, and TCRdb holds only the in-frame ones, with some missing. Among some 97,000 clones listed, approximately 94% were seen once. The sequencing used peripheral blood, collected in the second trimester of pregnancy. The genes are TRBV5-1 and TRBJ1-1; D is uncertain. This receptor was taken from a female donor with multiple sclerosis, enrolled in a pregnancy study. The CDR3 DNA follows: TGCGCCAGCAGCTTGGGTGGAGGGCCAGGTTGGAACACTGAAGCTTTCTTT. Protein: CASSLGGGPGWNTEAFF.